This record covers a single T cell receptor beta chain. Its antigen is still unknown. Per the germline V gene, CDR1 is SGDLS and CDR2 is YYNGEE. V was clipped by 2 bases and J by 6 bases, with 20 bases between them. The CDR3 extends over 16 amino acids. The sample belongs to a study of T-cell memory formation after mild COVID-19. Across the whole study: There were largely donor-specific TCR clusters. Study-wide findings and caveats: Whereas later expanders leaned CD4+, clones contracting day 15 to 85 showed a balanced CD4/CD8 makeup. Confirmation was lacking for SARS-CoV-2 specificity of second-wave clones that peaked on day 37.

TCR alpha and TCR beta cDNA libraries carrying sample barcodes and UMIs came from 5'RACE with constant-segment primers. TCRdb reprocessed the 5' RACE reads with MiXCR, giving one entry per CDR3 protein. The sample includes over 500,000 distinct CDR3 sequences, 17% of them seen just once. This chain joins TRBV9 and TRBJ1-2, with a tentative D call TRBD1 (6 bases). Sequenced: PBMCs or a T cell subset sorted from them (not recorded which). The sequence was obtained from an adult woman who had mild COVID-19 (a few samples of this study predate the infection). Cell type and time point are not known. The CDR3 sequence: CASSVGQLPREDGYTF. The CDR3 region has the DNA TGTGCCAGCAGCGTTGGACAGCTCCCACGAGAAGATGGCTACACCTTC.